Described below is a single T cell receptor beta chain sequence and its context. Only in-frame clones appear in the TCRdb table, and some are missing; sequencing was by immunoSEQ multiplex PCR. This sample carries 250,000 or so clones, about nine tenths of them seen once, and the ten largest clones take 0.95% to 1.5%. This entry belongs to a study of blood T cell repertoires in COVID-19. As for the study in general: The samples span acute and convalescent COVID-19 from the United States, Italy and Spain.

There are 13 residues in the CDR3. Trimming shortened V by 0 bases and J by 11 bases, and 14 bases separated the two germline ends. Per germline, CDR1 SGHTS and CDR2 YDEGEE. Individuals drawn from around 24 US areas were roughly 18 to 89 years old. What was sequenced was PBMCs or T cells enriched from blood (not recorded which). This receptor was taken from a human donor in a cohort exposed to, infected with or recovered from COVID-19 (not recorded which). The donor label of this sample is uncertain. The V gene is TRBV5-8, the J gene TRBJ1-1; possible D gene TRBD1, 6 bases. The CDR3 here is CASSLAAGASAFF. The DNA for the CDR3 is TGTGCCAGCAGCTTGGCCGCGGGGGCCTCGGCTTTCTTT. Using reference TRBV5-8 and TRBJ1-1 for the parts outside the CDR3, the full variable domain is EAGVTQSPTHLIKTRGQQATLRCSPISGHTSVYWYQQALGLGLQFLLWYDEGEERNRGNFPPRFSGRQFPNYSSELNVNALELEDSALYLCASSLAAGASAFFGQGTRLTVV.